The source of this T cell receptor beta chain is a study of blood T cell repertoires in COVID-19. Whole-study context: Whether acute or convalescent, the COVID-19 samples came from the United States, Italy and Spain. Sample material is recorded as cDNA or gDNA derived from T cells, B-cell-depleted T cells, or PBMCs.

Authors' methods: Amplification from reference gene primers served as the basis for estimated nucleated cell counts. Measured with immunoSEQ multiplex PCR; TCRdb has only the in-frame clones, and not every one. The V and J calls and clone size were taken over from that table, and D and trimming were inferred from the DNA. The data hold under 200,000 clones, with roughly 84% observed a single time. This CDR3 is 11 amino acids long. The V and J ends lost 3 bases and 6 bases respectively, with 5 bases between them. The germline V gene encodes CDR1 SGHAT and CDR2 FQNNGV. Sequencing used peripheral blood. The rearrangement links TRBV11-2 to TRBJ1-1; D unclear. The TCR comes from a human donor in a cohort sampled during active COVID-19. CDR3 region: CASSFRSEAFF. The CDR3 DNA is TGTGCCAGCAGCTTTCGGTCTGAAGCTTTCTTT.